Listed here are 2 T cell receptor beta chains from one sample, sequenced in a study of blood T cell repertoires in COVID-19. Assay used: immunoSEQ multiplex PCR; TCRdb lists only in-frame clones, some missing. The data show about 180,000 clones, almost 80% seen once. Specimen: PBMCs or T cells enriched from blood (not recorded which). The receptors here all came from a woman aged 45-60 years who had recovered from COVID-19.

The genes are TRBV5-4 and TRBJ2-7; 8 bases map to TRBD1. After removal of 5 bases from V and 3 bases from J, the junction contained 10 bases not matched to a gene. The CDR3 extends over 15 amino acids. Germline CDR1 is SGHNT and CDR2 is YYREEE (reference sequence). CDR3 bases: TGTGCCAGCAGTTCCGACAGGGGTCCCCTCTACGAGCAGTACTTC. This codes for CASSSDRGPLYEQYF.

This clone was observed a few times. J is TRBJ1-2 and V is TRBV7-9, with TRBD1 as a possible D gene (5 bases). Trimming stripped 6 bases from V and 2 bases from J, with 16 bases between. The CDR3 extends over 15 amino acids. The V gene's germline CDR1 is SEHNR and CDR2 FQNEAQ (reference sequence). CDR3 sequence: CASSRPTEMNYGYTF. In DNA form, the CDR3 reads TGTGCCAGCAGTAGACCGACAGAAATGAACTATGGCTACACCTTC.